A single sample is the source of the 27 T cell receptor beta chains below, sequenced in a study of blood T cell repertoires in COVID-19. Sequencing was performed with immunoSEQ multiplex PCR; in TCRdb, only in-frame clones are kept and a portion is missing. The table has hundreds of thousands of clones, about nine tenths seen once. The sequenced material came from peripheral blood. Receptor source: a woman in her 70s with COVID-19, enrolled during active disease.

This sequence joins TRBV12-3 or TRBV12-4 and TRBJ1-1, with D possibly TRBD1 on 5 matching bases. V lost 3 bases to trimming and J lost 3 bases, with 8 bases between them. The CDR3 consists of 13 residues. CDR3 amino acids: CASSFRADTEAFF. CDR3 bases: TGTGCCAGCAGTTTCAGGGCGGACACTGAAGCTTTCTTT.

This sequence joins TRBV10-3 and TRBJ1-4, with 8 nucleotides matching TRBD1. Trimming at V came to 4 bases and at J to 3 bases, leaving 4 bases not matched to a gene. Germline V gene lookup returns CDR1 ENHRY and CDR2 SYGVKD. This CDR3 contains 15 residues. CDR3 DNA: TGTGCCATCAGTGCATCAGGGGGCGCTAATGAAAAACTGTTTTTT. As protein: CAISASGGANEKLFF.

The J gene is TRBJ1-6, the V gene TRBV28; D unclear. Germline-derived CDR1 and CDR2 are MDHEN and SYDVKM. The CDR3 is 15 amino acids. V was pared by 2 bases and J by 0 bases, with 5 bases between. CDR3 nucleotide sequence: TGTGCCAGCAGTTTACCTAGCTCCTATAATTCACCCCTCCACTTT. It is translated as CASSLPSSYNSPLHF.

This sequence joins TRBV18 and TRBJ1-5; D possibly corresponds to TRBD1 (6 bases). Germline loops: CDR1 KGHSH, CDR2 LQKENI. Trimming left V 1 base short and J 1 base short, with 14 bases between. The CDR3 contains 17 residues. The CDR3 sequence: CASSPQYTGPSNQPQHF. As DNA, the CDR3 is TGTGCCAGCTCACCACAGTATACAGGGCCCAGCAATCAGCCCCAGCATTTT.

The genes are TRBV2 and TRBJ2-3; 9 bases line up with TRBD1. Germline lookup yields CDR1 SNHLY and CDR2 FYNNEI. Trimming took 2 bases from V and 3 from J; bases not matched to a gene: 6. CDR3 length: 16 amino acids. The CDR3 loop reads CASSERRDRVTDTQYF. CDR3 nucleotide sequence: TGTGCCAGCAGTGAAAGGAGGGACAGGGTAACAGATACGCAGTATTTT. Using reference TRBV2 and TRBJ2-3 for the parts outside the CDR3, the full variable domain is EPEVTQTPSHQVTQMGQEVILRCVPISNHLYFYWYRQILGQKVEFLVSFYNNEISEKSEIFDDQFSVERPDGSNFTLKIRSTKLEDSAMYFCASSERRDRVTDTQYFGPGTRLTVL.

The chain employs TRBV6-2 or TRBV6-3 and TRBJ1-5; 9 positions agree with TRBD1. The CDR3 spans 16 residues. Germline CDR1 reads MNHEY; CDR2 reads SVGEGT. J lost 0 bases, V lost 4 bases, and 4 bases had no gene match. The DNA of the CDR3 is TGTGCCAGCAGTTTCCGGACAGGGGATAGCAATCAGCCCCAGCATTTT. This gives the protein CASSFRTGDSNQPQHF.

The genes are TRBV7-9 and TRBJ1-2, with a weak D call TRBD1 (6 bases). The germline gives CDR1 SEHNR, CDR2 FQNEAQ (reference sequence). The V and J ends lost 4 bases and 3 bases respectively, with 12 bases between them. CDR3 length: 14 amino acids. The CDR3 nucleotides are TGTGCCAGCAGCTGGCAGGGGACATACTATGGCTACACCTTC. Encoded protein: CASSWQGTYYGYTF. The variable domain in full, with the rest retrieved from reference TRBV7-9 and TRBJ1-2, is DTGVSQNPRHKITKRGQNVTFRCDPISEHNRLYWYRQTLGQGPEFLTYFQNEAQLEKSRLLSDRFSAERPKGSFSTLEIQRTEQGDSAMYLCASSWQGTYYGYTFGSGTRLTVV.

This rearrangement joins TRBV2 to TRBJ1-2; D is unclear. The CDR3 is made up of 14 amino acids. The germline CDR1 and CDR2 sequences are SNHLY and FYNNEI. Deletions cut 2 bases from V and 4 bases from J, with 11 bases between. The CDR3 DNA sequence: TGTGCCAGCAGTGAAAGTAGTACGAGCTATGGCTACACCTTC. Protein sequence: CASSESSTSYGYTF.

V and J are TRBV15 and TRBJ2-5; 8 bases fit TRBD2. After removal of 0 bases from V and 3 bases from J, the junction contained 3 bases not matched to a gene. In germline, CDR1 is LNHNV, CDR2 YYDKDF (reference sequence). The CDR3 contains 15 residues. DNA for the CDR3: TGTGCCACCAGCAGAGATTTTAGCGGGGAAGAGACCCAGTACTTC. Protein product: CATSRDFSGEETQYF.

The V call is TRBV6-4, the J call TRBJ2-1; D might be TRBD2 (7 bases). Trimming took off 2 bases at V and 0 bases at J, with 14 bases between the two ends. This CDR3 has 17 residues. Germline values: CDR1 MRHNA, CDR2 SNTAGT. As DNA, the CDR3 is TGTGCCAGCAGTGACCATGGGAGGGGGAGCTCCTACAATGAGCAGTTCTTC. Its translation: CASSDHGRGSSYNEQFF.

The chain carries TRBV30 and TRBJ2-3, with TRBD2 matching 10 bases. This CDR3 region has 15 residues. Unmatched junction bases numbered 3, after V lost 0 bases and J lost 3 bases. Germline lookup yields CDR1 GTSNPN and CDR2 SVGIG (reference sequence). CDR3 protein: CAWSVPAGGTDTQYF. Written as DNA, the CDR3 is TGTGCCTGGAGTGTACCAGCGGGGGGGACAGATACGCAGTATTTT.

This chain links TRBV7-9 with TRBJ1-1; D perhaps matches TRBD1 (5 bases). The germline V and J ends were trimmed by 7 bases and 4 bases, with 13 bases remaining between them. Germline V gene data show CDR1 as SEHNR and CDR2 as FQNEAQ (reference sequence). The CDR3 is 13 residues long. The CDR3, as DNA: TGTGCCAGCACCCTGCGGGGGGGCACTGAAGCTTTCTTT. It codes for CASTLRGGTEAFF.

V and J are TRBV3-1 (or the pseudogene TRBV3-2) and TRBJ1-2, with D hard to call. Trimming took off 4 bases at V and 4 bases at J, with 4 bases between the two ends. This CDR3 has 11 amino acids. Germline lookup yields CDR1 LGHDT and CDR2 YNNKEL (reference sequence). CDR3 bases: TGTGCCAGCAGCCCCGGCTATGGCTACACCTTC. Protein: CASSPGYGYTF.

The V gene is TRBV14, the J gene TRBJ1-1, with D possibly being TRBD1 (6 bases). The CDR3 length is 15 residues. From germline, CDR1 is SGHDN and CDR2 FVKESK. V dropped 4 bases and J dropped 1 base, with 13 bases sitting between them. This CDR3 reads CASSPSNRANTEAFF. CDR3 nucleotides: TGTGCCAGCAGCCCTTCAAACAGGGCGAACACTGAAGCTTTCTTT.

The rearrangement joins TRBV4-3 to TRBJ1-5, with 8 bases that match TRBD1. With 4 bases clipped from V and 5 bases from J, the junction kept 7 bases outside the gene matches. Germline CDR1 and CDR2: LGHNA and YSLEER. The CDR3 contains 15 residues. CDR3 sequence: CASSRGTGQDQPQHF. CDR3 coding DNA: TGCGCCAGCAGCCGAGGGACAGGACAAGATCAGCCCCAGCATTTT.

This clone was detected only once. The chain carries TRBV5-1 and TRBJ1-4, with no clear D. This CDR3 comprises 14 residues. The germline CDR1 and CDR2 sequences are SGHRS and YFSETQ. V was cut by 6 bases and J by 2 bases, with 11 bases left in between. CDR3 region: CASTPTGTNEKLFF. The CDR3 nucleotides are TGCGCCAGCACCCCCACGGGGACTAATGAAAAACTGTTTTTT.

A remark on this clone: The same CDR3 also results from other DNA sequences found in this sample. This chain connects TRBV15 to TRBJ1-1; no clear D. This CDR3 is built from 14 residues. Germline CDR1 LNHNV, CDR2 YYDKDF (reference sequence). V shed 1 base and J shed 1 base, with 7 bases lying between them. DNA of the CDR3: TGTGCCACCAGCAGAGTTGGAGAGAACACTGAAGCTTTCTTT. Protein: CATSRVGENTEAFF.

Notes on this clone: Other DNA sequences from this sample encode an identical CDR3 as well. The chain is built from TRBV24-1 and TRBJ1-1, with TRBD1 as a possible D gene (6 bases). Trimming took off 6 bases at V and 4 bases at J, with 11 bases between the two ends. Germline CDR1 is KGHDR and CDR2 is SFDVKD. There are 13 residues in the CDR3. CDR3 sequence reads: CATSNRAGTEAFF. The DNA for the CDR3 is TGTGCCACCAGTAACAGGGCAGGCACTGAAGCTTTCTTT.

The V and J genes are TRBV6-5 and TRBJ1-1; 7 bases agree with TRBD1. The CDR3 length is 14 residues. The germline CDR1 and CDR2 sequences are MNHEY and SVGAGI. Trimming took 6 bases from V and 5 from J; bases not matched to a gene: 9. This CDR3 reads CASRVDRVGTEAFF. In DNA, the CDR3 is TGTGCCAGCAGAGTAGACAGGGTAGGGACTGAAGCTTTCTTT.

Concerning this clone itself: The sample has other DNA sequences that encode this CDR3 too. CDR3 residues: CASSFGGSYEQYF. The CDR3 bases are TGTGCCAGCAGCTTCGGCGGCTCCTACGAGCAGTACTTC. The V and J genes are TRBV5-8 and TRBJ2-7; D unclear. Trimming took 2 bases from V and 0 from J, leaving 6 bases between them. CDR3 length: 13 amino acids. Germline CDR1 is SGHTS and CDR2 is YDEGEE.

This chain connects TRBV5-4 to TRBJ1-2; 8 positions agree with TRBD1. Germline lookup yields CDR1 SGHNT and CDR2 YYREEE (reference sequence). The junction had 6 bases not matched to a gene; V was cut back by 4 bases and J by 4 bases. CDR3 length: 14 amino acids. The CDR3 sequence is CASSADRDGYGYTF. In DNA form, the CDR3 reads TGTGCCAGCAGCGCGGACAGGGATGGCTATGGCTACACCTTC.

The rearrangement joins TRBV19 to TRBJ2-1; D perhaps matches TRBD2 (6 bases). V lost 7 bases to trimming and J lost 8 bases, with 18 bases between them. Germline V lookup: CDR1 LNHDA, CDR2 SQIVND (reference sequence). This CDR3 contains 14 residues. The CDR3, as DNA: TGTGCCAGTAAAGAGCGGAGGGTAAACGATGAGCAGTTCTTC. Its translation is CASKERRVNDEQFF.

The rearrangement joins TRBV28 to TRBJ1-2, with 7 bases aligning to TRBD1. Germline loops: CDR1 MDHEN, CDR2 SYDVKM. The V segment lost 8 bases and the J segment 7 bases; nucleotides outside the gene matches: 7. This CDR3 contains 12 residues. In DNA, the CDR3 is TGTGCCAGCGCTACAGGGGAGAGTGGCTACACCTTC. Translating it yields CASATGESGYTF.

The chain links TRBV27 to TRBJ1-6, with unresolved D. CDR3 length: 16 amino acids. Trimming took off 3 bases at V and 7 bases at J, with 16 bases between the two ends. Germline CDR1 reads MNHEY; CDR2 reads SMNVEV (reference sequence). CDR3 nucleotides: TGTGCCAGCAGTTTTACGCGGGCCTCCGACAATTCACCCCTCCACTTT. Encoded protein: CASSFTRASDNSPLHF.

This clone occurred a few times. The chain combines TRBV9 with TRBJ2-7, with D tentatively TRBD2 (7 bases). Germline lookup yields CDR1 SGDLS and CDR2 YYNGEE. Trimming took 0 bases from V and 0 from J, leaving 16 bases between them. The CDR3 spans 17 residues. The CDR3 loop is CASSVGPGGPSSYEQYF. The CDR3 region has the DNA TGTGCCAGCAGCGTAGGACCGGGGGGCCCCAGCTCCTACGAGCAGTACTTC.

The chain carries TRBV30 and TRBJ1-6; D remains unclear. This CDR3 spans 13 amino acids. The V end was cut by 1 base, the J end by 10 bases, with 11 bases between. CDR1 is GTSNPN, CDR2 SVGIG, per germline (reference sequence). The CDR3 here is CAWSGQVGSPLHF. In DNA form, the CDR3 reads TGTGCCTGGAGTGGGCAGGTTGGGTCACCCCTCCACTTT.

This chain uses TRBV7-2 with TRBJ2-2; TRBD2 matches at 8 bases. CDR1 SGHTA and CDR2 FQGNSA come from the germline V gene. Unmatched junction bases numbered 8, after V lost 4 bases and J lost 7 bases. The CDR3 has 15 residues. CDR3 sequence: CASSSFGGAGGELFF. The CDR3 DNA is TGTGCCAGCAGCTCCTTCGGGGGGGCCGGCGGGGAGCTGTTTTTT.